This TCR beta chain is from a study of blood T cell repertoires in COVID-19 (TCRdb year 2020). Looking at the study overall: The collaborator samples originated in the United States, Italy and Spain and spanned the acute and convalescent phases of COVID-19. Deeply sampled blood TCRbeta repertoires from subjects exposed to, actively infected with, or recovered from COVID-19 were included in the dataset. The repertoires were made available in a free public database intended to serve as a resource for research on the immune response to SARS-CoV-2. HLA class I and class II types, where available, came from metadata supplied by the sample provider rather than from assay-based typing. A de-identified subject ID, COVID-19 status, age in years and sex were almost always included in the sample metadata. The prospective study material was composed of cDNA or gDNA derived from T cells, B-cell-depleted T cells, or PBMCs. Samples came from the ongoing ImmuneRACE study (first 160 participants) plus 1,254 subjects from 6 global collaborators.

Results the study describes overall, beyond this receptor: The quantity of clinical and demographic metadata differed by source and by participant and was supplied without curation.

For this clone: Its recognized antigen is unknown. Per-nucleotide qualities are absent, and no much larger clonotype sits a single base away.

Trimming removed 2 bases from V and 6 bases from J, leaving 6 bases between the germline ends. Reading the germline V gene (reference sequence) gives CDR1 SGHAT and CDR2 FQDESV. The CDR3, cysteine through phenylalanine, is 12 amino acids long. The only DNA kept is the CDR3, 36 bases in frame from the first base. Each collaborating institution followed its own protocols to collect whole blood in K2EDTA tubes. For TCRbeta analysis, collaborator samples were shipped as frozen whole blood, as isolated PBMCs, or as DNA extracted from either sample type. The immunoSEQ Assay, a bias-controlled multiplex PCR, was used to amplify TCRbeta CDR3 regions from genomic DNA. The original pipeline was this. Within the assay, amplification of reference gene primers was used to estimate how many nucleated cells each sample contained. To quantify the absolute abundance of each unique TCRbeta CDR3 rearrangement, sequence reads were collapsed and filtered. For each sample, productive Simpson clonality was calculated as the square root of Simpson's diversity index across productive rearrangements. Entries here come from immuneACCESS through TCRdb and include only in-frame sequences with V and J called. Some clones fail to appear in such tables; in the studies checked, an unresolved V gene covers under half of the shortfall, and the cause of the remainder is unknown. V and J calls and clone size are given by that table; D and trimming were obtained from the DNA. This sample has about 63,000 clones in its table, and approximately 85% of those were observed once. Approximately 5.1% of the sample rests with the top ten.

The sequence was obtained from a human donor in a cohort sampled during active COVID-19. The chain is encoded by TRBV11-1 joined to TRBJ2-3; no confident D gene assignment can be made. The specimen sequenced was peripheral blood. The DNA sequence follows: TGTGCCAGCAGCTTAAACACGGATACGCAGTATTTT. Protein translation: CASSLNTDTQYF.